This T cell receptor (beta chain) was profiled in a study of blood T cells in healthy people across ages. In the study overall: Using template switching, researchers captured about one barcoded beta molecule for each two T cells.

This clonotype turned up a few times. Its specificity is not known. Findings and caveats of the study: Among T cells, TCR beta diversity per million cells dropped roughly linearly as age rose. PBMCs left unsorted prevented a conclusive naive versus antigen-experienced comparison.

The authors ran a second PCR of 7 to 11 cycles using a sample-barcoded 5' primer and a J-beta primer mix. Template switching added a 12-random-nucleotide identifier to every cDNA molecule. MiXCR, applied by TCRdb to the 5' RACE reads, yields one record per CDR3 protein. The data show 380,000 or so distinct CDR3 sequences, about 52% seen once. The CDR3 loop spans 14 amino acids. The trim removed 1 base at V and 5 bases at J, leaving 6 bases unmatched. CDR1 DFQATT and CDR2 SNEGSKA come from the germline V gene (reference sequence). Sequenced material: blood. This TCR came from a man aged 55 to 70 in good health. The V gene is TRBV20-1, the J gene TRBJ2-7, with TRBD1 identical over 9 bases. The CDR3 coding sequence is TGCAGTGCTAGAGGACAGGGGGATAGGAACGAGCAGTACTTC. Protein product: CSARGQGDRNEQYF.